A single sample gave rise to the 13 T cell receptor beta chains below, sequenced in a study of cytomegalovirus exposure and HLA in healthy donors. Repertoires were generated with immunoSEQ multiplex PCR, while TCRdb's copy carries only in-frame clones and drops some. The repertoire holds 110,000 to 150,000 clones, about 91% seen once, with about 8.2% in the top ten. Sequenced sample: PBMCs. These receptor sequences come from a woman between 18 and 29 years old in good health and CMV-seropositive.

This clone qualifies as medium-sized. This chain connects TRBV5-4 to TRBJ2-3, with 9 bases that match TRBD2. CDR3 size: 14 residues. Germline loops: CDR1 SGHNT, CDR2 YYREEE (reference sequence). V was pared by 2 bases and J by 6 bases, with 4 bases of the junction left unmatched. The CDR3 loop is CASSLAGGPDTQYF. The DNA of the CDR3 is TGTGCCAGCAGCTTAGCGGGGGGTCCGGATACGCAGTATTTT.

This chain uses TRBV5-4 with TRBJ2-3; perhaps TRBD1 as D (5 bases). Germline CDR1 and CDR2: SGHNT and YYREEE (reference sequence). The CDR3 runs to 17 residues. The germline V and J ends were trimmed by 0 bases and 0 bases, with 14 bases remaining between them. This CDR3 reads CASSLGITGPSTDTQYF. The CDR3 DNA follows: TGTGCCAGCAGCTTGGGAATCACAGGTCCCAGCACAGATACGCAGTATTTT.

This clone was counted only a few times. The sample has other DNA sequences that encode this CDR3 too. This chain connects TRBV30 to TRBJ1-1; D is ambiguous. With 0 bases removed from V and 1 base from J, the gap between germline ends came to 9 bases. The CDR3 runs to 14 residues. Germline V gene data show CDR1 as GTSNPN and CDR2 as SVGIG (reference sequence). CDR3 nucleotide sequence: TGTGCCTGGAGTGTTGGACGGGGGAACACTGAAGCTTTCTTT. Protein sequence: CAWSVGRGNTEAFF.

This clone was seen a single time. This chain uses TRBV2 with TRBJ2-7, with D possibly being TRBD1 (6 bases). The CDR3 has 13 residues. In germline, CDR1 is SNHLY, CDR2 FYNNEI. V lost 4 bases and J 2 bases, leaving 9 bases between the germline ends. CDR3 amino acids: CASSADSTYEQYF. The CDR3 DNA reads TGTGCCAGCAGTGCGGACAGCACCTACGAGCAGTACTTC.

The DNA of the CDR3 is TGCGCCAGCAGCCCGCCCGGGGGGAGGAACACCGGGGAGCTGTTTTTT. This encodes CASSPPGGRNTGELFF. The V call is TRBV5-1, the J call TRBJ2-2, with 7 bases identical to TRBD2. This CDR3 contains 16 residues. CDR1 is SGHRS, CDR2 YFSETQ, per germline. With 4 bases clipped from V and 1 base from J, the junction kept 7 bases outside the gene matches. The complete variable domain, with remaining parts taken from reference TRBV5-1 and TRBJ2-2, reads KAGVTQTPRYLIKTRGQQVTLSCSPISGHRSVSWYQQTPGQGLQFLFEYFSETQRNKGNFPGRFSGRQFSNSRSEMNVSTLELGDSALYLCASSPPGGRNTGELFFGEGSRLTVL.

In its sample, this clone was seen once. The CDR3 DNA reads TGTGCCAGCAGTTACTCGGCACGTTTTAATCAGCCCCAGCATTTT. Its translation: CASSYSARFNQPQHF. The chain is built from TRBV6-5 and TRBJ1-5, with unresolved D. This CDR3 is 15 amino acids long. Deletions cut 0 bases from V and 4 bases from J, with 10 bases between. The germline V gene encodes CDR1 MNHEY and CDR2 SVGAGI.

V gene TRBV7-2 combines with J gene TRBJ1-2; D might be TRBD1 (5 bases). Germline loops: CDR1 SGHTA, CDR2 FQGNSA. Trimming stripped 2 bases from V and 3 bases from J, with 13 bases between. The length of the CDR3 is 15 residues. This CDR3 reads CASSLMAGSYYGYTF. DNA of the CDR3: TGTGCCAGCAGCTTAATGGCAGGGTCCTACTATGGCTACACCTTC.

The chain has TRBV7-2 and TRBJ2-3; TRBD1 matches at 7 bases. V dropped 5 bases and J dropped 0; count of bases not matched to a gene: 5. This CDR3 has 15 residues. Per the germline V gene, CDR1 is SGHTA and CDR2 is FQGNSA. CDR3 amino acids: CASSRDSASTDTQYF. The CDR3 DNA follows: TGTGCCAGCAGCCGGGACAGCGCTAGCACAGATACGCAGTATTTT.

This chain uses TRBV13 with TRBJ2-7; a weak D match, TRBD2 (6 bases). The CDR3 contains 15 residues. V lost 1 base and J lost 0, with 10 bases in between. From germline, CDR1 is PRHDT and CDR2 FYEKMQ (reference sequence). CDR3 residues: CASSLVADPSYEQYF. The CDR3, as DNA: TGTGCCAGCAGCTTAGTAGCGGACCCCTCCTACGAGCAGTACTTC.

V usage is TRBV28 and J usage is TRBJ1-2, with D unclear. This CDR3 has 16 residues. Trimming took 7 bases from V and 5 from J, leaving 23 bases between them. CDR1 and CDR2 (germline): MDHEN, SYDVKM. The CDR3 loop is CASTPAPIQVSYGYTF. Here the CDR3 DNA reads TGTGCCAGCACCCCGGCCCCCATTCAGGTGTCTTATGGCTACACCTTC.

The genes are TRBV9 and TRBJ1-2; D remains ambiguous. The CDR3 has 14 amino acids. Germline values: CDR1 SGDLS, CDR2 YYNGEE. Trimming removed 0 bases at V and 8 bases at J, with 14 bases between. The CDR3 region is CASSVVTGIGGYTF. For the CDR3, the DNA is TGTGCCAGCAGCGTAGTCACGGGGATAGGAGGCTACACCTTC.

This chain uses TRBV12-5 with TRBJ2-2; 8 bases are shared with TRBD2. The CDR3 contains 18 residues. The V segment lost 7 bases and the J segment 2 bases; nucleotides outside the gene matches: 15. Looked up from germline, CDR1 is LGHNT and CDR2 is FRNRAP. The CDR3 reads CASVSQAGGLPNTGELFF. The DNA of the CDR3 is TGTGCTAGTGTCTCTCAGGCGGGGGGCCTTCCTAACACCGGGGAGCTGTTTTTT.

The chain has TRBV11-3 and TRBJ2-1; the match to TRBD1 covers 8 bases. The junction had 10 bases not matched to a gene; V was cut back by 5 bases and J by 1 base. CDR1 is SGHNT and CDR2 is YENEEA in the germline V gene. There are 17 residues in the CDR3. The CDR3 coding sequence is TGTGCCAGCAGCCCAGCAGGACAGGGAAGGTCCTACAATGAGCAGTTCTTC. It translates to CASSPAGQGRSYNEQFF. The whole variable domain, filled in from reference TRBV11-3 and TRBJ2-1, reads EAGVVQSPRYKIIEKKQPVAFWCNPISGHNTLYWYLQNLGQGPELLIRYENEEAVDDSQLPKDRFSAERLKGVDSTLKIQPAELGDSAVYLCASSPAGQGRSYNEQFFGPGTRLTVL.